This T cell receptor (beta chain) stems from a study of T cell responses to AZD1222 COVID-19 vaccine. CDR3 length: 18 residues. With V trimmed by 7 bases and J by 6 bases, 18 bases remained unmatched. CDR1 and CDR2 from the germline V gene are KGHDR and SFDVKD. TCRdb's table, derived via immunoSEQ multiplex PCR, lists solely in-frame clones and lacks some. Among 100,000 to 150,000 clones listed, roughly 88% were seen once. The table lists this clone with a count of one. Antigen specificity is unknown. Study conclusions and caveats: Breadth and depth of Spike-specific TCRs rose after two AZD1222 doses. There were mostly white British donors and more females than males, and clonal diversity was possibly underestimated. Across spike, vaccine-associated CD4 TCRs were found, dominant at 160-218 and 743-854. Per reports, nearly half of all spike-specific TCRs target regions that are unmutated in variants.

This sample comprised peripheral blood, obtained on day 0 of MenACWY control vaccination. V is TRBV24-1 and J is TRBJ2-3; 10 nucleotides agree with TRBD2. The source is an adult in good health. In nucleotides, the CDR3 is TGTGCCACCAGCGCCTCGCGTCGGGCTAGCGGGAGATCGGATACGCAGTATTTT. It yields the protein CATSASRRASGRSDTQYF.